A selection of T cell receptor beta chains follows, all from one sample in a study of graft-versus-host responses after intestinal transplantation. TCRdb's copy holds only in-frame clones and misses some; the assay was immunoSEQ multiplex PCR. Among 10,000 or so clones, about 27% were seen once, and the ten largest hold around 3.2%. Sample: alloreactive CD4+ T cells from a mixed lymphocyte reaction culture, taken before intestinal transplant. These receptors were collected from a human patient who received an intestinal transplant. Both conserved end residues are part of each CDR3.

CDR3aa	v_gene	j_gene
CASSLAAGSPIEQFF	TRBV6-5	TRBJ2-1
CASSVDMNQPQHF	TRBV9	TRBJ1-5
CASSQAYSSYEQYF	TRBV4-2	TRBJ2-7
CASSPSRDYGYTF	TRBV18	TRBJ1-2
CASSVNPSSYNEQFF	TRBV9	TRBJ2-1
CASSEEGTDTQYF	TRBV10-2	TRBJ2-3
CASSRGGGEYYGYTF	TRBV13	TRBJ1-2
CASSPGTLYGYTF	TRBV27	TRBJ1-2
CASSLYTGEQYF	TRBV5-4	TRBJ2-7
CASSLWAAGANEQFF	TRBV27	TRBJ2-1
CASSLGARGSYEQYF	TRBV7-6	TRBJ2-7
CASSLDFSFGEQFF	TRBV5-1	TRBJ2-1
CASSLLGSESEKLFF	TRBV7-3	TRBJ1-4
CASSYGGYQETQYF	TRBV6-5	TRBJ2-5
CASRILAGPYNEQFF	TRBV6-8	TRBJ2-1
CASSQILGGDNEQFF	TRBV14	TRBJ2-1
CASSKTGGEQYF	TRBV11-3	TRBJ2-5